Below, 5 T cell receptor beta chains from the same sample are listed, as sequenced in a study of T cells expressing NK-cell markers. TCRdb reprocessed the 5' RACE reads and stores each CDR3 protein as one record, lacking DNA. The sample's table shows some 600,000 distinct CDR3 sequences. Source material: blood T cells: a sorted CD56 or NKG2C T cell subset, CD4+ or CD8+ T cells, or bulk PBMC T cells (not recorded which). The receptors shown here come from a man aged 18-30 years in good health.

The rearrangement joins TRBV4-2 to TRBJ2-4; TCRdb's D call of TRBD2 is untestable without DNA. The germline V gene has CDR1 LGHNA and CDR2 YNFKEQ. This CDR3 has 15 residues. CDR3 sequence: CASSQIAGDKNIQYF.

The genes are TRBV29-1 and TRBJ2-1; TCRdb returns TRBD1, unconfirmable since there is no DNA. Germline V gene data show CDR1 as SQVTM and CDR2 as ANQGSEA. There are 14 residues in the CDR3. The CDR3 protein is CSVEEGAGYNEQFF.

V gene TRBV9 combines with J gene TRBJ2-1. In germline, CDR1 is SGDLS, CDR2 YYNGEE. The CDR3 extends over 15 amino acids. This CDR3 reads CASSYRPSSYNEQFF.

The rearrangement links TRBV29-1 to TRBJ2-5; TCRdb gives TRBD1 as the D gene, but with no DNA this cannot be confirmed. The CDR3 is 14 residues long. Germline CDR1 is SQVTM and CDR2 is ANQGSEA. CDR3 sequence: CSTGIPGSEETQYF.

The chain combines TRBV6-2 or TRBV6-3 with TRBJ1-5; absent DNA, TCRdb's TRBD1 call cannot be checked. The CDR3 consists of 13 residues. The germline CDR1 and CDR2 sequences are MNHEY and SVGEGT. This CDR3 reads CASRGVGDQPQHF.